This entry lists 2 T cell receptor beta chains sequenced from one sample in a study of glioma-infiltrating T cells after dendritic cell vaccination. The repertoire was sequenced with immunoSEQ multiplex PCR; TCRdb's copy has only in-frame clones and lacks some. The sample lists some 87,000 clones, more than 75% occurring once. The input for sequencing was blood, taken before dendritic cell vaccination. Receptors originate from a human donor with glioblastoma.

The CDR3 DNA reads as TGTGCCAGCCGAAGTAGCGGGAGGGGCCTCCTTAGCACAGATACGCAGTATTTT. Its translation: CASRSSGRGLLSTDTQYF. This chain uses TRBV2 with TRBJ2-3, with 11 nucleotides matching TRBD2. This CDR3 region has 18 residues. CDR1 SNHLY and CDR2 FYNNEI come from the germline V gene. Trimming cost V 8 bases and J 0 bases; bases outside gene matches: 13.

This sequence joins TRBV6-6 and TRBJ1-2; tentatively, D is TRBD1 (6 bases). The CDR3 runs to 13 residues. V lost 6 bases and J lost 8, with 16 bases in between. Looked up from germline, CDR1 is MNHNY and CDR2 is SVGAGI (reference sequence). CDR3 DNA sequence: TGTGCCAGCAGGGCACAGGGTATGGACGGCTACACCTTC. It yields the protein CASRAQGMDGYTF.